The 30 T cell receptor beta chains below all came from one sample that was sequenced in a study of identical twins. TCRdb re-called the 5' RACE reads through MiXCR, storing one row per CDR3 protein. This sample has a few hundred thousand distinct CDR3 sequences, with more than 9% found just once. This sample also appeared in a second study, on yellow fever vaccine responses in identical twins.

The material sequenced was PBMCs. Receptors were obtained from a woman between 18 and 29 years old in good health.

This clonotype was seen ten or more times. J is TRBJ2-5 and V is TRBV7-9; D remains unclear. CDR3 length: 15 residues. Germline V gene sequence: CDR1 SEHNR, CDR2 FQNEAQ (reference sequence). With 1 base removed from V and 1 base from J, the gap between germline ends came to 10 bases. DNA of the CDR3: TGTGCCAGCAGCTTAGGACGGGTAGGCCAAGAGACCCAGTACTTC. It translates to CASSLGRVGQETQYF.

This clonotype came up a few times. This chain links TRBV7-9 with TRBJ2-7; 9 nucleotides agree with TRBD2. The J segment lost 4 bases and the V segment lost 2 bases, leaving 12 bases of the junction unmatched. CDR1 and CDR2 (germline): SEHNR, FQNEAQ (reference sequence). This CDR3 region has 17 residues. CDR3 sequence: CASSLWVDSGSLYEQYF. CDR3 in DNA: TGTGCCAGCAGCTTATGGGTTGATAGCGGGAGTTTGTACGAGCAGTACTTC.

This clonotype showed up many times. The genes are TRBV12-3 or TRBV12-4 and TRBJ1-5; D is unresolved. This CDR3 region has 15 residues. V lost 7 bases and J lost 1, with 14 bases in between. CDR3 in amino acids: CASTSGVSSNQPQHF. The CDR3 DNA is TGTGCCAGCACCTCGGGAGTCTCGAGCAATCAGCCCCAGCATTTT.

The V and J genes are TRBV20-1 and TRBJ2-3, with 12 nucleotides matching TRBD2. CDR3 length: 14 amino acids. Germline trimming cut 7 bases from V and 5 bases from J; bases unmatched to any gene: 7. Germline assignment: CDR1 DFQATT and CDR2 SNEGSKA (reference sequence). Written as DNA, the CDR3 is TGCAGTGGACGGACTAGCGGGAAGGGAGATACGCAGTATTTT. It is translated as CSGRTSGKGDTQYF.

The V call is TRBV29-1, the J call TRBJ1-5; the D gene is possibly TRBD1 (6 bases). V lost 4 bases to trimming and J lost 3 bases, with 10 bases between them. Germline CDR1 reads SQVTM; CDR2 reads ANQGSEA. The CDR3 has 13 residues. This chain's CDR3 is CSVADSFNQPQHF. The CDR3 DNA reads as TGCAGCGTTGCGGACAGTTTCAATCAGCCCCAGCATTTT.

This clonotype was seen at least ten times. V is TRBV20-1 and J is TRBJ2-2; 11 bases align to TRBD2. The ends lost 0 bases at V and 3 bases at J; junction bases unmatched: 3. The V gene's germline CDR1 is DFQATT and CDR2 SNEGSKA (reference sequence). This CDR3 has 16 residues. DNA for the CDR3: TGCAGTGCTAGAGAAGGGACTAGCGGAGACACCGGGGAGCTGTTTTTT. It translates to CSAREGTSGDTGELFF.

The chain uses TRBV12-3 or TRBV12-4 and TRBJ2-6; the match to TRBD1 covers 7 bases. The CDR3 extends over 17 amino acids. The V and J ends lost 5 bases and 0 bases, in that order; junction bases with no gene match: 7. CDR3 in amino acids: CASSPGTVHSGANVLTF. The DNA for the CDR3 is TGTGCCAGCAGTCCCGGGACAGTACACTCTGGGGCCAACGTCCTGACTTTC.

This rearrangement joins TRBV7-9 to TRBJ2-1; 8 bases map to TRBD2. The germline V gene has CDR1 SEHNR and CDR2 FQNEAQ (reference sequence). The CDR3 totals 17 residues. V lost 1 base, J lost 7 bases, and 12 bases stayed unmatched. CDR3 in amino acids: CASSLVSGLAIENEQFF. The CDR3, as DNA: TGTGCCAGCAGCTTAGTTTCCGGACTAGCAATCGAGAATGAGCAGTTCTTC.

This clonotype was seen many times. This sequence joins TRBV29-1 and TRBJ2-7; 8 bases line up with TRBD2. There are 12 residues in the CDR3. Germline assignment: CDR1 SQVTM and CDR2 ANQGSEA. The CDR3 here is CVVREDSYEQYF. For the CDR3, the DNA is TGCGTTGTGCGGGAGGATTCCTACGAGCAGTACTTC.

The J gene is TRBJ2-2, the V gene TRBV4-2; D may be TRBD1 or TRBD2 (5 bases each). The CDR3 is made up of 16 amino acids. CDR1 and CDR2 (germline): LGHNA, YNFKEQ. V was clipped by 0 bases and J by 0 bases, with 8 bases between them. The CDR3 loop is CASSQDGTTNTGELFF. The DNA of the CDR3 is TGTGCCAGCAGCCAAGACGGGACCACGAACACCGGGGAGCTGTTTTTT.

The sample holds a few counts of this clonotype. The CDR3 bases are TGTGCCAGCAGCTTAGCCGCTAGCACCCAAGAGACCCAGTACTTC. Translating it yields CASSLAASTQETQYF. The chain has TRBV7-2 and TRBJ2-5; tentative D call: TRBD2 (5 bases). The germline gives CDR1 SGHTA, CDR2 FQGNSA. This CDR3 has 15 amino acids. V lost 0 bases to trimming and J lost 1 base, with 9 bases between them.

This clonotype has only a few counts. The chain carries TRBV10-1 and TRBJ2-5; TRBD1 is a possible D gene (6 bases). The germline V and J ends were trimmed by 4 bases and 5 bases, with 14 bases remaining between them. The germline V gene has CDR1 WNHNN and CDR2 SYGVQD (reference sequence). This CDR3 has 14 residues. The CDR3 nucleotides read TGCGCCAGCAGTGCCGGGACACCCGGCGAGACCCAGTACTTC. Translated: CASSAGTPGETQYF.

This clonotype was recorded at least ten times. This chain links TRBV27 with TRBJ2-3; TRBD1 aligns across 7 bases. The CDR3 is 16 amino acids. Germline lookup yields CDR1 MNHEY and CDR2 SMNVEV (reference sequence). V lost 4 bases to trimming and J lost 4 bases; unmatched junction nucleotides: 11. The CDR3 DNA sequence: TGTGCCAGCAGTTCCTTAGACAGGGTTTTTGCAGATACGCAGTATTTT. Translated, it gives CASSSLDRVFADTQYF.

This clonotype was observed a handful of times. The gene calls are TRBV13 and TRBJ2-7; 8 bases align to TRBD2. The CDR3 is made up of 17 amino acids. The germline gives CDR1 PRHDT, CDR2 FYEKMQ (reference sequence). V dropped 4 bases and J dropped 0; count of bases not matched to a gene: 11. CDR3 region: CASSSSPGLVSSYEQYF. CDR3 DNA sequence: TGTGCCAGCAGCTCGTCTCCGGGACTAGTGTCCTCCTACGAGCAGTACTTC.

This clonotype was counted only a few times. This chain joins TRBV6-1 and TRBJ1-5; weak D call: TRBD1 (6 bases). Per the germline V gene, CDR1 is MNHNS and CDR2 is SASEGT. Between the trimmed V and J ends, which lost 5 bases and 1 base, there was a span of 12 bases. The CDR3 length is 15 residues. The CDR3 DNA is TGTGCCAGCAGTACGACGGGACAAAGCAATCAGCCCCAGCATTTT. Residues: CASSTTGQSNQPQHF.

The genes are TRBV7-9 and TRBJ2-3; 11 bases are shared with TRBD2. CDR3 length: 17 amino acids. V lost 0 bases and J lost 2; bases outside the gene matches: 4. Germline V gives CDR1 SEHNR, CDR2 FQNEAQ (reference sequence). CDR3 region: CASSLAGLAEHTDTQYF. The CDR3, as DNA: TGTGCCAGCAGCTTAGCGGGACTAGCGGAGCACACAGATACGCAGTATTTT.

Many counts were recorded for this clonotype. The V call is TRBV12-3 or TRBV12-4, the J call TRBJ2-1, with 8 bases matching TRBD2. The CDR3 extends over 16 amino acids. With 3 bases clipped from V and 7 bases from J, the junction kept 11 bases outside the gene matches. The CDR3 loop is CASSFPPGVAGNEQFF. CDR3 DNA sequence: TGTGCCAGCAGTTTTCCCCCCGGGGTAGCGGGAAATGAGCAGTTCTTC.

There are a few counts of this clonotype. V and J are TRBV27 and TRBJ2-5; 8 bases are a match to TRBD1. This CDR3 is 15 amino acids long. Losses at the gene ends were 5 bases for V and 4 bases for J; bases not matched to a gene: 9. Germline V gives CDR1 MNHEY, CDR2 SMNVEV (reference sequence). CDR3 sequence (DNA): TGTGCCAGCAGTGTGGACAGGGCCTCCGCAGAGACCCAGTACTTC. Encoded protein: CASSVDRASAETQYF.

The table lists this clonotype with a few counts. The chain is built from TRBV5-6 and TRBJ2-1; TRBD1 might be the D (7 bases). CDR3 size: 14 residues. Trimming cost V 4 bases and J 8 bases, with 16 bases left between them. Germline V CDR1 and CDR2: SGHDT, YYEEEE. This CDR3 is CASSTAGGLDEQFF. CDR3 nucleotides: TGTGCCAGCAGCACAGCAGGGGGACTGGATGAGCAGTTCTTC.

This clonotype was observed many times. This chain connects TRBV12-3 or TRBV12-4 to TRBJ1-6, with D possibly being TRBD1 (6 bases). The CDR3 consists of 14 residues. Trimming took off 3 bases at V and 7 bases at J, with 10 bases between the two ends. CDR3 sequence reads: CASSFPGANSPLHF. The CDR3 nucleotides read TGTGCCAGCAGTTTTCCAGGGGCAAATTCACCCCTCCACTTT.

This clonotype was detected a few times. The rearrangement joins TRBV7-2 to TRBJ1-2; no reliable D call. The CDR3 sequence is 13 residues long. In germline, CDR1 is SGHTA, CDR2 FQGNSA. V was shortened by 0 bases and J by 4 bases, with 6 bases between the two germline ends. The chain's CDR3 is CASSLASLYGYTF. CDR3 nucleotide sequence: TGTGCCAGCAGCTTAGCCAGCCTCTATGGCTACACCTTC. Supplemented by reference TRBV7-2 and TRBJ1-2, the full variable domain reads GAGVSQSPSNKVTEKGKDVELRCDPISGHTALYWYRQSLGQGLEFLIYFQGNSAPDKSGLPSDRFSAERTGGSVSTLTIQRTQQEDSAVYLCASSLASLYGYTFGSGTRLTVV.

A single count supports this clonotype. CDR3 loop: CASRYRGTSSYNEQFF. The CDR3 DNA reads as TGTGCCAGCAGGTACCGCGGGACTAGCTCCTACAATGAGCAGTTCTTC. The rearrangement links TRBV6-5 to TRBJ2-1, with TRBD2 matching 8 bases. Trimming removed 6 bases from V and 0 bases from J; junction bases left unmatched: 7. This CDR3 contains 16 residues. Germline V gene sequence: CDR1 MNHEY, CDR2 SVGAGI.

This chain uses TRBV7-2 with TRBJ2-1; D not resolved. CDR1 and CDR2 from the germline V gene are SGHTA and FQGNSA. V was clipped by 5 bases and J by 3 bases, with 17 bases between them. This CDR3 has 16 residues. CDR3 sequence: CASSTLELGSYNEQFF. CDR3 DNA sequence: TGTGCCAGCAGCACGTTAGAGCTGGGCAGCTACAATGAGCAGTTCTTC. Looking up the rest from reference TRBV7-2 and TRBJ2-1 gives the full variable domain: GAGVSQSPSNKVTEKGKDVELRCDPISGHTALYWYRQSLGQGLEFLIYFQGNSAPDKSGLPSDRFSAERTGGSVSTLTIQRTQQEDSAVYLCASSTLELGSYNEQFFGPGTRLTVL.

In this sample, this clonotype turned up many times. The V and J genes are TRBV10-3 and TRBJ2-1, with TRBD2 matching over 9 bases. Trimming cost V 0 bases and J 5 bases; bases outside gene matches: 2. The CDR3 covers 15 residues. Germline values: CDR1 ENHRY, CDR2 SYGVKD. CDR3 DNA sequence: TGTGCCATCAGTGAGTCGGGACTAGCAGACAATGAGCAGTTCTTC. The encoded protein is CAISESGLADNEQFF.

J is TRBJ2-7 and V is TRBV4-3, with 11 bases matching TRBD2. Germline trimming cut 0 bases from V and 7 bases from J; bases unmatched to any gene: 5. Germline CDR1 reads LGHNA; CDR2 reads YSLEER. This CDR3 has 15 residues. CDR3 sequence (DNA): TGCGCCAGCAGCCAAGATGGCCTAGCGGGAGGTGAGCAGTACTTC. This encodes CASSQDGLAGGEQYF.

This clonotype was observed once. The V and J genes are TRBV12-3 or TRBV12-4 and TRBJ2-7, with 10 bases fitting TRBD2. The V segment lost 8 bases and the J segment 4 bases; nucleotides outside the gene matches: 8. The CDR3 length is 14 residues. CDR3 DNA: TGTGCCAGCTTACCAGCGGGAGGGACTTACGAGCAGTACTTC. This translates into CASLPAGGTYEQYF.

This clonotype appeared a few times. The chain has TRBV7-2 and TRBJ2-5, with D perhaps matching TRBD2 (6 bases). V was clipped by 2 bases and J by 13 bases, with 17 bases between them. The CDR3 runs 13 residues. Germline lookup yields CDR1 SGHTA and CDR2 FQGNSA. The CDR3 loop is CASSLKGLATLYF. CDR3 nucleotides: TGTGCCAGCAGCTTAAAGGGGCTAGCGACTCTGTACTTC.

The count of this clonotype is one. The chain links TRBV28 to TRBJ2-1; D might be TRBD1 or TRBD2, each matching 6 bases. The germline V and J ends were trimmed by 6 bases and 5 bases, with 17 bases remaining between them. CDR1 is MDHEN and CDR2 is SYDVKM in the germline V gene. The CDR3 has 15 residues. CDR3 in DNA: TGTGCCAGCAGATCCTCACCGGGGGCGGACAATGAGCAGTTCTTC. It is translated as CASRSSPGADNEQFF.

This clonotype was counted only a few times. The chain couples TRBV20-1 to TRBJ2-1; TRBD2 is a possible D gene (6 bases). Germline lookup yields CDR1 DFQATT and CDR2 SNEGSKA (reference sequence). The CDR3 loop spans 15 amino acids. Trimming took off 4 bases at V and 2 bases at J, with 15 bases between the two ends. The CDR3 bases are TGCAGTGCTACCACCGCTGGCGGGACCTACAATGAGCAGTTCTTC. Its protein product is CSATTAGGTYNEQFF.

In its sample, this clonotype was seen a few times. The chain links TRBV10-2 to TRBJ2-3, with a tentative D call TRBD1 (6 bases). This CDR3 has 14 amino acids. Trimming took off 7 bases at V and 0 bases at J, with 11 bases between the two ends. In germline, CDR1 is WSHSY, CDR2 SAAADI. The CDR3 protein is CASTTGPSTDTQYF. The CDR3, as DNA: TGCGCCAGCACTACAGGGCCTAGCACAGATACGCAGTATTTT.